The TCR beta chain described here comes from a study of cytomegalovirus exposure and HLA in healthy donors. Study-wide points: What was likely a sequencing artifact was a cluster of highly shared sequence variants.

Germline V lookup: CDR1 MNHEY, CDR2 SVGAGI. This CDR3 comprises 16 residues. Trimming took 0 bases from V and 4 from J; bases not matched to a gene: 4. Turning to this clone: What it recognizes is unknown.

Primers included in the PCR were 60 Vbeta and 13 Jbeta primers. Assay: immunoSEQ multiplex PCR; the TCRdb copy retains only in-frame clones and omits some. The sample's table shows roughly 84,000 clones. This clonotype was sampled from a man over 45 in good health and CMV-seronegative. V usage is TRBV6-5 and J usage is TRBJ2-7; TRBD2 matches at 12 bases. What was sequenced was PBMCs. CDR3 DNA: TGTGCCAGCAGTTACTCCGCTAGCGGGGGGGGGTACGAGCAGTACTTC. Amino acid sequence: CASSYSASGGGYEQYF.